The present TCR beta chain was sequenced within a study of blood T cell repertoires in COVID-19. The authors' processing: Nucleated cell counts were estimated from reference gene primer amplification. Clones were sequenced by immunoSEQ multiplex PCR, and TCRdb holds only the in-frame ones, with some missing. V, J and clone size derive from that table, while D and trimming were established from the DNA sequence. The table has 150,000 to 200,000 clones, around three quarters seen once; the top ten hold roughly 17%. CDR1 is GTSNPN and CDR2 is SVGIG in the germline V gene (reference sequence). Trimming left V 4 bases short and J 6 bases short, with 15 bases between. The CDR3 length is 13 residues. The study assigned cohorts using participant-reported clinical history.

This clonotype was sampled from a woman aged 45-65 years with acute COVID-19. The sample comprised PBMCs or T cells enriched from blood (not recorded which). The chain has TRBV30 and TRBJ1-1; no firm D call. CDR3 amino acids: CAWILESRSEAFF. The CDR3 bases are TGTGCCTGGATCCTTGAGTCCCGCTCTGAAGCTTTCTTT.